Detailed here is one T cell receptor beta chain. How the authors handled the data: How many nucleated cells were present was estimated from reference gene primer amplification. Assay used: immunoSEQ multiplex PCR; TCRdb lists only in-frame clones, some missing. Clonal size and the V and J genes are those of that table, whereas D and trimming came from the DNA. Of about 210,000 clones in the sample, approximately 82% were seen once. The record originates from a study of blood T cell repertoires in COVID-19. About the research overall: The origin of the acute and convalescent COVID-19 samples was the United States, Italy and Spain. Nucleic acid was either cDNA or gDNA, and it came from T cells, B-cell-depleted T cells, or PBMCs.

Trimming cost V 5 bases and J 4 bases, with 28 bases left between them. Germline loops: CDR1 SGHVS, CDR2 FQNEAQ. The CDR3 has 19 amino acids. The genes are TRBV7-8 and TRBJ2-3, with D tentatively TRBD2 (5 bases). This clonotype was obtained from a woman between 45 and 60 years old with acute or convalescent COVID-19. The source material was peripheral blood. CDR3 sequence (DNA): TGTGCCAGCAGCCCCTTCCAGGCAGCCGCTAACGACGGGGCAGATACGCAGTATTTT. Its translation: CASSPFQAAANDGADTQYF.